One sample yielded the 16 T cell receptor beta chains listed below, sequenced in a study of T cells in localized non-small cell lung cancer. The table came from immunoSEQ multiplex PCR; TCRdb's copy has only in-frame clones and leaves some out. The sample records 55,000 to 65,000 clones, approximately 91% being singletons. Material: peripheral blood, obtained before any cancer treatment. These receptors were taken from a man aged 35 to 70 with stage I lung adenocarcinoma.

This clone appeared a single time. V and J are TRBV30 and TRBJ1-5; unclear D gene. CDR3 size: 12 residues. V lost 2 bases and J lost 2, with 4 bases in between. CDR1 and CDR2 from the germline V gene are GTSNPN and SVGIG (reference sequence). The DNA for the CDR3 is TGTGCCTGGAGTATTGGCAATCAGCCCCAGCATTTT. This sequence encodes CAWSIGNQPQHF.

This chain links TRBV15 with TRBJ2-5; D is undetermined. Germline assignment: CDR1 LNHNV and CDR2 YYDKDF (reference sequence). This CDR3 comprises 15 residues. V lost 0 bases and J lost 1, with 9 bases in between. In DNA form, the CDR3 reads TGTGCCACCAGCAGAGATAGGGAAACCCAAGAGACCCAGTACTTC. Its protein is CATSRDRETQETQYF.

This clone turned up a few times. This chain connects TRBV7-9 to TRBJ1-1; TRBD1 agrees at 7 bases. V dropped 5 bases and J dropped 7; count of bases not matched to a gene: 4. This CDR3 is built from 12 residues. Germline CDR1 and CDR2: SEHNR and FQNEAQ (reference sequence). The CDR3 region has the DNA TGTGCCAGCAGCCTCACAGGGGTTGAAGCTTTCTTT. It is translated as CASSLTGVEAFF.

This clone was counted a few times. CDR3 sequence: CASSRAGGLSYNEQFF. The DNA of the CDR3 is TGCGCCAGCAGCCGAGCGGGAGGGCTCTCCTACAATGAGCAGTTCTTC. The chain combines TRBV4-1 with TRBJ2-1; TRBD2 matches at 10 bases. Germline-derived CDR1 and CDR2 are MGHRA and YSYEKL. V shed 4 bases, J shed 0 bases, and the junction held 3 bases outside the gene matches. The CDR3 loop spans 16 amino acids.

CDR3: CASGSEQYF. The CDR3 DNA sequence: TGTGCCAGCGGGAGCGAGCAGTACTTC. The V call is TRBV6-1, the J call TRBJ2-7, with D perhaps matching TRBD2 (5 bases). CDR1 is MNHNS and CDR2 is SASEGT in the germline V gene. Deletions cut 8 bases from V and 6 bases from J, with 5 bases between. This CDR3 contains 9 residues.

This clone was detected only a few times. The gene calls are TRBV29-1 and TRBJ2-7, with D possibly being TRBD2 (5 bases). The CDR3 runs 13 residues. Germline loops: CDR1 SQVTM, CDR2 ANQGSEA. Between the trimmed V and J ends, which lost 6 bases and 4 bases, there was a span of 16 bases. The CDR3 spells CSVGLQLGYEQYF. The CDR3 bases are TGCAGCGTCGGACTGCAGTTGGGGTACGAGCAGTACTTC.

This chain links TRBV23-1 with TRBJ1-4, with 9 bases identical to TRBD1. TRBV23-1 is given ORF status, its function remaining uncertain. Trimming took 1 base from V and 5 from J; bases not matched to a gene: 2. This CDR3 contains 15 residues. Written as DNA, the CDR3 is TGCGCCAGCAGTCAATGGGACAGGGAAAATGAAAAACTGTTTTTT. Translating it yields CASSQWDRENEKLFF.

The J gene is TRBJ2-5, the V gene TRBV6-5; D is perhaps TRBD2 (6 bases). Germline CDR1 and CDR2: MNHEY and SVGAGI. This CDR3 has 14 residues. The V end lost 2 bases, the J end lost 3 bases, and 10 bases lay between the germline ends. The DNA of the CDR3 is TGTGCCAGCAGTTACGCTGGCGGGAAAGAGACCCAGTACTTC. This codes for CASSYAGGKETQYF.

The gene calls are TRBV6-1 and TRBJ1-1; weak D call: TRBD1 (5 bases). CDR1 is MNHNS and CDR2 is SASEGT in the germline V gene. Trimming removed 3 bases from V and 7 bases from J, with 15 bases in between. This CDR3 is built from 14 residues. CDR3 in DNA: TGTGCCAGCAGTGACGCCGGGACGGGTCTTGAAGCTTTCTTT. Translated: CASSDAGTGLEAFF.

To note about this clone: The sample has other DNA sequences that encode this CDR3 too. This chain links TRBV7-2 with TRBJ2-3; no definite D call. V lost 5 bases and J lost 2, with 5 bases in between. The CDR3 sequence is 12 residues long. Germline assignment: CDR1 SGHTA and CDR2 FQGNSA. In DNA form, the CDR3 reads TGTGCCAGCAGCCCGTACACAGATACGCAGTATTTT. This translates into CASSPYTDTQYF.

In this sample, this clone turned up once. V usage is TRBV7-2 and J usage is TRBJ2-7; 13 positions match TRBD2. The length of the CDR3 is 15 residues. V was clipped by 5 bases and J by 5 bases; unmatched bases: 6. CDR1 and CDR2 from the germline V gene are SGHTA and FQGNSA. CDR3 bases: TGTGCCAGCAGCCCTCGGACTAGCGGGAGAAACGAGCAGTACTTC. It specifies CASSPRTSGRNEQYF. Variable domain in full (rest from reference TRBV7-2 and TRBJ2-7): GAGVSQSPSNKVTEKGKDVELRCDPISGHTALYWYRQSLGQGLEFLIYFQGNSAPDKSGLPSDRFSAERTGGSVSTLTIQRTQQEDSAVYLCASSPRTSGRNEQYFGPGTRLTVT.

This sequence joins TRBV7-6 and TRBJ2-2; TRBD2 aligns across 7 bases. Germline V gene lookup returns CDR1 SGHVS and CDR2 FNYEAQ. V dropped 4 bases and J dropped 4; count of bases not matched to a gene: 15. The CDR3 loop spans 18 amino acids. Here the CDR3 DNA reads TGTGCCAGCAGCTCGAACCTAGCTAGCGGAGGACCCACCGGGGAGCTGTTTTTT. It codes for CASSSNLASGGPTGELFF.

The rearrangement joins TRBV5-1 to TRBJ2-7; 7 nucleotides line up with TRBD2. Germline V gene sequence: CDR1 SGHRS, CDR2 YFSETQ. J was trimmed by 2 bases and V by 2 bases; bases with no gene match: 4. The CDR3 sequence is 14 residues long. CDR3 coding DNA: TGCGCCAGCAGCTTTGGAGCGGGAACCTACGAGCAGTACTTC. Translating gives CASSFGAGTYEQYF.

This clone was recorded only once. The V call is TRBV5-1, the J call TRBJ1-1; 9 bases are a match to TRBD1. Germline V gene data show CDR1 as SGHRS and CDR2 as YFSETQ. V lost 2 bases to trimming and J lost 1 base; unmatched junction nucleotides: 15. The CDR3 is 19 residues long. CDR3 nucleotides: TGCGCCAGCAGCTTATACCGCGCAGACAGGGGGAAAAAGAACACTGAAGCTTTCTTT. Protein: CASSLYRADRGKKNTEAFF.

The chain employs TRBV2 and TRBJ2-3; 13 bases agree with TRBD2. From germline, CDR1 is SNHLY and CDR2 FYNNEI. V trimming: 6 bases; J trimming: 2 bases; junction bases outside the gene matches: 5. The CDR3 extends over 16 amino acids. CDR3 residues: CASRQGLAGITDTQYF. In nucleotides, the CDR3 is TGTGCCAGCAGGCAGGGACTAGCGGGAATCACAGATACGCAGTATTTT.

The chain is built from TRBV25-1 and TRBJ2-1, with a tentative D call TRBD2 (5 bases). The CDR3 is 15 amino acids. V shed 8 bases and J shed 3 bases, with 17 bases lying between them. Germline V gene sequence: CDR1 MGHDK, CDR2 SYGVNS. This chain's CDR3 is CASSLDSSLYNEQFF. In DNA, the CDR3 is TGTGCCAGCTCGCTGGACTCCTCCCTCTACAATGAGCAGTTCTTC.